These T cell receptor beta chains were read from a single sample in a study of PD-1 blockade in classical Hodgkin lymphoma. This table comes from immunoSEQ multiplex PCR, and its TCRdb copy is limited to in-frame clones, with some not included. The table lists around 13,000 clones, around 90% of them singletons. Material: CD4+ T cells from blood, obtained at baseline. The receptors here all came from a human donor with classical Hodgkin lymphoma. Each CDR3 is given with its conserved first and last residue. The D gene is left open where the match is weak.

J gene,D gene,V gene,CDR3 protein,CDR3 DNA
TRBJ2-7,TRBD2,TRBV4-1,CASSQNPGLAGIYEQYF,TGCGCCAGCAGCCAAAACCCCGGACTAGCGGGAATCTACGAGCAGTACTTC
TRBJ1-5,-,TRBV6-5,CASSTRAQPQHF,TGTGCCAGCAGTACTAGGGCTCAGCCCCAGCATTTT
TRBJ2-7,-,TRBV19,CASSNGVQVSYEQYF,TGTGCCAGTAGCAATGGGGTCCAGGTATCCTACGAGCAGTACTTC
TRBJ2-4,-,TRBV7-8,CASSLVGMPLAKNIQYF,TGTGCCAGCAGCTTAGTCGGGATGCCCCTAGCCAAAAACATTCAGTACTTC
TRBJ2-1,TRBD2,TRBV7-2,CASSWTRGGGNEQFF,TGTGCCAGCAGCTGGACTCGGGGGGGCGGGAATGAGCAGTTCTTC
TRBJ2-6,-,TRBV7-3,CASSLGGGGANVLTF,TGTGCCAGCAGCTTAGGAGGCGGTGGGGCCAACGTCCTGACTTTC
TRBJ2-1,TRBD1,TRBV6-6,CASRWTGLGEQFF,TGTGCCAGCAGGTGGACAGGGCTTGGTGAGCAGTTCTTC
TRBJ2-7,-,TRBV5-1,CASSLWGSGSSYEQYF,TGCGCCAGCAGCTTGTGGGGGTCAGGGAGCTCCTACGAGCAGTACTTC
TRBJ1-3,-,TRBV30,CAWSTQGRGNTIYF,TGTGCCTGGAGCACCCAGGGGCGCGGAAACACCATATATTTT
TRBJ1-6,TRBD1,TRBV6-1,CASSDPGQGRNSPLHF,TGTGCCAGCAGTGACCCCGGACAGGGCCGTAATTCACCCCTCCACTTT
TRBJ1-6,TRBD1,TRBV5-4,CASSWLGQVNSPLHF,TGTGCCAGCAGCTGGCTGGGACAGGTTAATTCACCCCTCCACTTT